The T cell receptor beta chain under discussion was sequenced for a study of cytomegalovirus exposure and HLA in healthy donors. The donors were part of the roughly 120-subject validation cohort, which stood apart from the approximately 670-subject first cohort. V was pared by 8 bases and J by 2 bases, with 3 bases of the junction left unmatched. Per the germline V gene, CDR1 is MRHNA and CDR2 is SNTAGT. This CDR3 spans 13 amino acids. The repertoire was sequenced with immunoSEQ multiplex PCR; TCRdb's copy has only in-frame clones and lacks some. The table has roughly 57,000 clones, about 92% seen once. This clone was seen repeatedly, ten times or more. Its antigen is as yet unknown. Study-wide findings and caveats: Many donors shared some public TCRs, even though most TCR sequences were rare. Subsequent analysis revealed that first-cohort TCR clusters tended to co-occur in the 95 to 150 validation repertoires. Some TCR beta chains (roughly 160 of them) were listed as cytomegalovirus-associated.

The TCR comes from a woman aged 18-29 years in good health and CMV-seropositive. What was sequenced was PBMCs. The chain has TRBV6-4 and TRBJ2-1; TRBD1 agrees at 7 bases. The CDR3 protein is CASSQGTYNEQFF. CDR3 nucleotide sequence: TGTGCCAGCTCACAGGGGACCTACAATGAGCAGTTCTTC.